This T cell receptor beta chain was observed in a study of cytomegalovirus exposure and HLA in healthy donors (dated by TCRdb to 2016 to 2017). For the study in its entirety: An earlier analysis of 587 of the donors reported approximately 280 Gb of sequence data and 95 million to 140 million unique TCR beta sequences obtained from about 200 million T cells. All discovery cohort repertoires had been generated on a single sequencing platform. Roughly 300 gigabases of sequencing data and roughly 90 million unique TCR sequences were included in an early release covering about 600 HLA-typed donors. To predict cytomegalovirus infection status, the study brought together high-throughput TCR immunosequencing, statistical association of individual TCRs with disease status, and machine learning. HLA typing included class I and class II loci at four-digit resolution. On average, roughly 200,000 unique TCR beta nucleotide sequences were sequenced per donor among roughly 430 genotyped donors of the cohort, with roughly 19% of those sequences being non-productive. In a later genetic analysis, genome-wide SNP genotypes for about 55% of the roughly 700 donors were used, and that subset was treated as a discovery cohort. The study was designed to test whether signatures of past pathogen exposure could be identified by cataloging public T cell receptors. Rather than using new phenotypic data, the later analysis identified candidate immune exposures from TCR beta sequences and from how often those sequences occurred across donors. Five DR-DQ haplotypes were treated as single units for association and clustering because of strong linkage in the cohort. Donor age, sex, ethnicity and CMV serostatus were compiled together with the repertoire data. Of the roughly 400 genotyped donors, 65% to 90% fell in the genetic ancestry cluster associated with self-reported Caucasian donors. A later analysis re-analyzed previously published TCR beta repertoires from 600 to 850 donors and added high-resolution HLA genotyping to study TCR occurrence patterns. The number of donors typed differed by locus, with roughly 629-640 for A, B, C, DRB1 and DQB1, more than 500 for DQA1, 600 to 610 for DPA1, and around 460 for DPB1. In an earlier analysis of over 550 of the donors, high-throughput TCR beta sequencing was used to judge whether each TCR beta V gene segment behaved as functional or pseudogenic. The study profiled the T cell repertoires of hundreds of subjects by immunosequencing and related them to cytomegalovirus serostatus. Besides the first cohort of about 730 subjects, a separate validation cohort made up of 90 to 150 different subjects was used. The investigation overall reported the following: According to a later analysis, TCR association rates differed among HLA loci, with DRB1 alleles showing the most associated TCRs and HLA-C alleles showing the fewest. Strong co-occurrence of HLA alleles, especially DR and DQ, made assigning TCR associations to individual alleles difficult. A later analysis found that HLA-associated TCR beta chains were more clonally expanded and had lower generation probabilities than equally common non-associated chains. Compared with the 666-donor mean, donors in an Asian-associated ancestry cluster had fewer N-insertions in productive TCRs, according to a later genetic analysis. In a later analysis, several top co-occurrence clusters were reported to appear linked to parvovirus B19, influenza, CMV and Epstein-Barr virus. The 87-base-pair reads could not distinguish some IMGT-functional V segments, including TRBV6-2 and TRBV6-3, so those segments were excluded. Because HLA typing was missing for some donors at each locus, association tests included only the typed subset. Linkage disequilibrium might explain the correlated functional status among segregating V segments, but an unknown experimental factor could not be excluded. A further reported finding was that TCR beta sequences accurately predicted the HLA-A and HLA-B alleles for most subjects in the first cohort. Across donors, most TCR sequences were observed very rarely, whereas some public TCRs were present in many individuals. A few of the identified cytomegalovirus-associated TCR beta chains were confirmed in vitro to be specific for cytomegalovirus antigens. At a false discovery rate of 0.05, a later analysis linked fewer than 20,000 TCR beta sequences to specific HLA alleles. A cluster of highly shared sequence variants was judged likely to represent a technical artifact of the sequencing pipeline. For the cohort, immune exposure information was limited to CMV serostatus. According to a later analysis, most CMV-associated TCR beta chains appeared to be HLA-restricted, and the HLA associations seemed to be driven largely by CMV exposure. Cytomegalovirus status was reported to be diagnosed by the classifier with high specificity and sensitivity in both the original and validation cohorts. According to the authors, the approach could potentially be generalized to other disease states and immunological phenotypes. In the study, some 180 TCR beta chains were listed as associated with cytomegalovirus. An earlier analysis of several hundred of the donors showed that most TCR beta V segments appeared in productive rearrangements either about 87% or about 30% of the time, which broadly matched IMGT annotations. In a later genetic analysis, a missense DCLRE1C variant was associated with V-gene and J-gene trimming of TCR beta chains, and the association was replicated in an independent cohort. The earlier analysis of approximately 560 of the donors excluded 15 to 20 rarely observed V segments, including chromosome 9 orphons, because counts were too low. Only TCR beta chains were sequenced in this cohort, and the absence of alpha or paired-chain data limited detectable features. Roughly uniform sequencing depth across donors was assumed in presence/absence analyses, although this assumption may not hold.

The cohort was made up of approximately 670 healthy bone marrow donors. At the time of sampling, all cohort members were nominally healthy, though unrecorded immune exposures were likely present. The donor was CMV seronegative and was included in the group of several hundred seronegative cohort members. Each donor provided a peripheral blood sample, and peripheral blood mononuclear cells were used for TCR beta sequencing. The Qiagen DNeasy Blood Extraction Kit was used to extract genomic DNA from the blood cell samples. The germline V gene encodes CDR1 MGHRA and CDR2 YSYEKL. From cysteine to phenylalanine, the CDR3 is 15 amino acids long. Kept here is only the CDR3 DNA, which spans 45 bases and is read in frame from base 1. V is cut by 1 base and J by 4 bases, and the space between the germline ends is 11 bases. Library creation used the immunoSEQ multiplex PCR assay. For the multiplex PCR, a mixture combining 60 forward primers for TCR Vbeta segments and 13 reverse primers for TCR Jbeta segments was used. The CDR3 region of rearranged TCR beta genes was amplified from genomic DNA by a multiplex PCR assay. The amplified TCR beta libraries were sequenced on the Illumina HiSeq System as 87-base-pair reads. In the original analysis: Across the 700 or so repertoires, a later analysis counted roughly 84 million unique TCR beta chains, around 11 million of which were shared by at least two donors. Raw reads were error-corrected and collapsed into unique sequences with a nearest-neighbor algorithm that merged closely related sequences to remove PCR and sequencing errors. V, D and J gene segments were assigned by aligning CDR3 sequences to IMGT reference sequences. For a sequence to be retained, a match of at least six nucleotides to both a V gene segment and a J gene segment was required. A rearrangement was called productive if the CDR3 had no stop codons and remained in frame with V and J, and every other rearrangement was called non-productive. Following IMGT convention, CDR3 was defined as the stretch from the second conserved V-encoded cysteine to the conserved J-encoded phenylalanine. The earlier analysis of a few hundred of the donors excluded any sequence lacking an unambiguous match to a single V gene segment. An earlier analysis of a few hundred of the donors called V segments functional above 56.7% productive rearrangements and segregating when the between-donor standard deviation exceeded 5%. A statistical classification framework was developed to diagnose cytomegalovirus status using the catalog of TCR beta chain sequences. A later analysis assigned V and J genes by comparing TCR nucleotide sequences with IMGT/GENE-DB human TR gene sequences. Using the TCRdist pipeline, a later analysis assigned CDR3 sequences along with most-parsimonious VDJ recombination scenarios. In a later analysis, every TCR beta chain was defined by the combination of its CDR3 amino acid sequence and its V-gene family, and reads without a unique V-gene family were dropped. A later analysis removed several hundred highly shared, low-generation-probability nucleotide sequences to deal with suspected cross-contamination and a sequencing artifact. A later analysis calculated a clonal expansion index for each public chain from normalized within-repertoire ranks of inferred template counts. In a later analysis, generation probabilities were computed using a VDJ recombination model fitted to out-of-frame rearrangements, and the results were checked against IGoR. In a later analysis, TCR-TCR, TCR-HLA and TCR-CMV co-occurrence was scored with hypergeometric tests, and a repertoire-size bias correction was applied to TCR pairs. In a later analysis, false discovery rates were estimated by permuting HLA or CMV assignments 20 times. In a later analysis, co-occurring TCRs were grouped using DBSCAN, and TCRdist sequence similarity was added for clustering within HLA-allele-positive subsets. Co-occurrence clustering excluded repertoires with fewer than 30,000 or more than 120,000 public chains, plus five with anomalous nucleotide sharing. Entries here come from immuneACCESS through TCRdb and include only in-frame sequences with V and J called. Some clones fail to appear in such tables; in the studies checked, an unresolved V gene covers under half of the shortfall, and the cause of the remainder is unknown. V and J calls and clone size come straight from that table; D and trimming were deduced from the DNA. The sample contains about 99,000 clones, about 80% of them found a single time. Together, the top ten hold over 3% of the sample.

Regarding this clone: Its antigen is still unknown. There are no base qualities to consult, and no much larger clone falls within one base.

The sequence is built from TRBV4-1 and TRBJ1-3; TRBD1 is possibly the D segment (5 matching bases). The clonotype was recovered from a man aged 35 to 55 in good health and CMV-seronegative. The sample taken for sequencing was PBMCs. The DNA sequence follows: TGCGCCAGCAGCCAAGGGCGGGACGGAGGAAACACCATATATTTT. Its protein reads: CASSQGRDGGNTIYF.